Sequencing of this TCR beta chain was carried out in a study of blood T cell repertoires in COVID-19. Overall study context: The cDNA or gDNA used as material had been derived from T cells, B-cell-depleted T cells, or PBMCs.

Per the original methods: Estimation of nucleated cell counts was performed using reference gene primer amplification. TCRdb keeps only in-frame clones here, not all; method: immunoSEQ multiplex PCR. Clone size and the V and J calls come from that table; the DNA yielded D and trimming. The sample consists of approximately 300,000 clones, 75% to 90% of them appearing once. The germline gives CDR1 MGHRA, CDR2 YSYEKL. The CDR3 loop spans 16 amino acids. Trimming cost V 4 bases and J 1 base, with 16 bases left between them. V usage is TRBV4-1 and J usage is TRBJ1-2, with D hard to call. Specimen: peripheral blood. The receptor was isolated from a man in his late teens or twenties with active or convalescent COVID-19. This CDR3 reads CASSPGHTQDNYGYTF. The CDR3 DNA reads TGCGCCAGCAGCCCCGGCCACACTCAGGATAACTATGGCTACACCTTC.